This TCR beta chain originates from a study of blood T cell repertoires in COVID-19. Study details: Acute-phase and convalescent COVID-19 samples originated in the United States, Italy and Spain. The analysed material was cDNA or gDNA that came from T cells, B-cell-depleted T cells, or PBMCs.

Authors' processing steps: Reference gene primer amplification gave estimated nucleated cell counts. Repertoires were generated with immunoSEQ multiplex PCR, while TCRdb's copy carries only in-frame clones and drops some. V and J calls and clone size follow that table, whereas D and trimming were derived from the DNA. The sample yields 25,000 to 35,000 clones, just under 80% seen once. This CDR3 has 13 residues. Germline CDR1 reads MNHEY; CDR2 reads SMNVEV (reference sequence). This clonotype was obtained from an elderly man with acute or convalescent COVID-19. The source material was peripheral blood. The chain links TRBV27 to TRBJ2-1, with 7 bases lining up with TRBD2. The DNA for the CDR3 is TGTGGGACATCGGGGACTACCTACAATGAGCAGTTCTTC. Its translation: CGTSGTTYNEQFF.